This T cell receptor (beta chain) appears in the sequencing data of a study of T cell responses to AZD1222 COVID-19 vaccine (dated by TCRdb to the early 2020s). Describing the broader study: AZD1222 recipients whose second dose came at about 4 weeks and those whose second dose came at about 12 weeks were combined into one group, since spike-specific TCR depth and breadth did not differ between the two schedules. TCR sequencing covered 230 to 250 trial participants: about 210 given two doses of AZD1222 and about 26 given two doses of MenACWY control vaccine. Trial participants were enrolled by age into 18-55, 56-69 and 70-plus year subgroups, with about 150, 27 and 61 TCR-sequenced participants respectively. Overall results and qualifications from the work: The 56-69-year group was small, and its depth increase did not reach significance, likely because of low power. Spike-specific TCR breadth and depth rose significantly after two AZD1222 doses compared with day 0 and with MenACWY recipients. Because no day 14 peak-response samples were available, repertoires were characterized only after the peak T cell response. Conclusions about previously exposed vaccinees are limited, since just six or seven AZD1222 recipients were seropositive for SARS-CoV-2 at baseline. Reportedly, almost half of the unique spike-specific TCRs recognized epitopes lying outside the regions that are mutated in the B.1.351 and B.1.1.7 variants. Vaccine-associated CD4 TCRs spanned the whole spike protein, with dominant responses in regions 160-218 and 743-854. Participants were mostly white British, with more females than males. The authors suggested clonal diversity may have been underestimated.

About this clone itself: Its target antigen remains unknown. Base qualities are not recorded, but no much larger clone differs from it by a single base.

The time point label, read with the paper, signifies: baseline before first vaccination. Vaccinee samples were obtained from the UK trials COV001 and COV002, which included a single-blind randomized controlled phase 2/3 trial of AZD1222 (ChAdOx1 nCoV-19) in healthy adults. For TCRbeta chain sequencing, PBMC samples from trial participants were taken at day 0 and at day 28 after the second dose. The CDR3 regions of human TCRbeta chains were subjected to immunosequencing. Per the source publication's procedure: Repertoire TCRs were checked for matches against a reference library of SARS-CoV-2-specific TCRs that had been generated using the MIRA antigen-specificity platform. Breadth was defined as the fraction of unique TCRs that were SARS-CoV-2-associated, and depth was defined as the fraction of total T cells that were SARS-CoV-2-associated. Using the MIRA data, each spike-specific TCR was assigned both to the spike region to which the TCR was reactive and to a CD4 or CD8 class. Log10-transformed breadth and depth values were compared by one-way ANOVA with Sidak's multiple comparisons tests. TCRdb stores this immuneACCESS table with in-frame sequences only. Part of the clones is absent; in the studies checked, under half of the shortfall reflects unresolved V genes, and no reason is known for the rest. For V, J and clone size, that table is used; D and trimming come from the DNA. The sample profile shows about 130,000 clones; 75% to 90% of them were found once. 1.3% to 1.5% of the sample is held by the ten biggest clonotypes.

The clonotype comes from an adult in good health. The specimen comprised peripheral blood, sampled on day 0 of AZD1222 vaccination.

This receptor has the CDR3 CASSFGSRLEETQYF. The DNA reads as follows: TGTGCCAGCAGCTTTGGAAGTCGTTTGGAAGAGACCCAGTACTTC. In this chain, TRBV5-4 is recombined with TRBJ2-5, with no reliable assignment of the D segment. The V end loses 2 bases and the J end loses 3 bases, and a stretch of 14 bases separates them. The CDR1 and CDR2 encoded by the germline V gene (reference sequence) are SGHNT and YYREEE. The CDR3 runs 15 amino acids, cysteine and phenylalanine included. Here the CDR3 DNA is all that survives: 45 bases in frame from base 1. The CDR3 plus the reference TRBV5-4 and TRBJ2-5 genes for the other parts give the full variable domain: ETGVTQSPTHLIKTRGQQVTLRCSSQSGHNTVSWYQQALGQGPQFIFQYYREEENGRGNFPPRFSGLQFPNYSSELNVNALELDDSALYLCASSFGSRLEETQYFGPGTRLLVL.